Below, 2 T cell receptor beta chains from the same sample are listed, as sequenced in a study of a mutant IDH1 vaccine in newly diagnosed glioma. Repertoires were generated with immunoSEQ multiplex PCR, while TCRdb's copy carries only in-frame clones and drops some. Of roughly 28,000 clones listed, 80% to 90% are singletons. Time point indicated: week 5, during vaccination. A 20-mer mutant IDH1 peptide at 300 ug was injected subcutaneously with topical imiquimod. What these receptors recognize is not known. Sequenced material: PBMCs, taken from a glioma patient whose treatment included an IDH1 peptide vaccine. The receptors shown here come from a man in his late teens or twenties with glioma.

The genes are TRBV9 and TRBJ2-5; TRBD1 agrees at 9 bases. Trimming cost V 0 bases and J 2 bases; bases outside gene matches: 8. This CDR3 has 17 residues. Germline V CDR1 and CDR2: SGDLS, YYNGEE. The CDR3 sequence: CASSVGLGTGTQETQYF. In nucleotides, the CDR3 is TGTGCCAGCAGCGTAGGATTAGGGACAGGGACTCAAGAGACCCAGTACTTC.

This chain uses TRBV5-6 with TRBJ2-1; D is unclear. Trimming stripped 0 bases from V and 9 bases from J, with 7 bases between. The CDR3 runs 12 residues. Germline-derived CDR1 and CDR2 are SGHDT and YYEEEE. The CDR3 loop is CASSLANTEQFF. The CDR3 bases are TGTGCCAGCAGCTTGGCAAACACTGAGCAGTTCTTC. Based on the CDR3 plus reference TRBV5-6 and TRBJ2-1, the full variable domain is DAGVTQSPTHLIKTRGQQVTLRCSPKSGHDTVSWYQQALGQGPQFIFQYYEEEERQRGNFPDRFSGHQFPNYSSELNVNALLLGDSALYLCASSLANTEQFFGPGTRLTVL.